This T cell receptor (beta chain) is drawn from a study of Tregs in tolerant kidney transplant recipients. Using immunoSEQ multiplex PCR, the repertoire was profiled, and TCRdb retains in-frame clones only, with some absent. The table for this sample gives some 15,000 clones. With regard to this clone: Its matching antigen is unknown. The read comes to an end 3 residues before the CDR3 does, leaving the germline J gene to fill in the end.

Study-wide points: No direct test of biological reproducibility was done here. Antigen-driven expansion was suggested because donor-specific Tregs expanded more than all Tregs in tolerant patients.

The nonmyeloablative bone marrow transplants came from related graft donors, with transient mixed chimerism. CD4+CD25+CD127- Tregs, CD4+CD25- non-Tregs, CD4 and CD8 cells were sorted. The CDR3 is 16 amino acids. The ends lost 2 bases at V and 3 bases at J; junction bases unmatched: 9. Germline V gives CDR1 ENHRY, CDR2 SYGVKD. This receptor was taken from a human patient who received a combined kidney and bone marrow transplant. Some T cells may be transferred from the graft donor. Sequencing used CD8+ T cells from blood (PBMCs), obtained 6 months after the transplant. The chain has TRBV10-3 and TRBJ1-1; 7 nucleotides agree with TRBD1. The CDR3 sequence: CAISEPGQAPDTEAFF. The covered CDR3 bases are TGTGCCATCAGTGAGCCCGGACAGGCGCCGGACACTGAA.